The rows below give T cell receptor beta chains drawn from one sample of a study of cytomegalovirus exposure and HLA in healthy donors. The method was immunoSEQ multiplex PCR; TCRdb's version includes in-frame clones alone and lacks a portion of them. The sample has 150,000 or so clones, roughly three quarters seen once. The sequencing sample was made of PBMCs. The receptors derive from a man aged 25-45 years in good health and CMV-seropositive. Both conserved end residues are part of each CDR3. A D gene is named only where the DNA matches it firmly. The size of a clone is reported for some rows only, either as once, few or many, or as a class for expanded clones.

size	D	J	V	length	CDR3	DNA
.	TRBD2	TRBJ2-2	TRBV7-3	14	CASSQGGRVGELFF	TGTGCCAGCAGTCAGGGAGGGAGGGTCGGGGAGCTGTTTTTT
.	.	TRBJ1-3	TRBV19	16	CASSKLPGTSGNTIYF	TGTGCCAGTAGCAAGCTACCCGGGACATCCGGAAACACCATATATTTT
.	TRBD1	TRBJ2-7	TRBV19	13	CASRGRGSREQYF	TGTGCCAGCCGGGGCAGGGGGAGCCGCGAGCAGTACTTC
.	TRBD2	TRBJ2-1	TRBV7-7	16	CASSLGTSGSPNEQFF	TGTGCTAGCAGCTTAGGGACTAGCGGGAGTCCCAATGAGCAGTTCTTC
.	.	TRBJ2-7	TRBV9	15	CASSVAQGIRFEQYF	TGTGCCAGCAGCGTAGCCCAGGGTATCCGTTTCGAGCAGTACTTC
.	TRBD2	TRBJ2-1	TRBV30	17	CAWSSTPLAGGYNEQFF	TGTGCCTGGAGTTCCACCCCACTAGCGGGAGGGTACAATGAGCAGTTCTTC
.	TRBD2	TRBJ2-5	TRBV9	14	CASSVGLAEETQYF	TGTGCCAGCAGCGTAGGTCTAGCGGAAGAGACCCAGTACTTC
.	.	TRBJ1-2	TRBV11-2	13	CASSPDSYYGYTF	TGTGCCAGCAGCCCCGACAGTTACTATGGCTACACCTTC
.	TRBD2	TRBJ2-4	TRBV5-7	13	CASSSSGENIQYF	TGTGCCAGCAGCTCTAGCGGGGAAAACATTCAGTACTTC
.	.	TRBJ1-1	TRBV10-3	15	CAISEIAGGNTEAFF	TGTGCCATCAGTGAGATCGCGGGGGGGAACACTGAAGCTTTCTTT
.	TRBD1	TRBJ1-1	TRBV5-1	15	CASSLTGDGNTEAFF	TGCGCCAGCAGCCTGACAGGGGACGGTAACACTGAAGCTTTCTTT
once	TRBD2	TRBJ2-2	TRBV5-1	17	CASSLGVTSGSPGELFF	TGCGCCAGCAGCTTGGGGGTGACTAGCGGGTCCCCCGGGGAGCTGTTTTTT
.	TRBD1	TRBJ1-4	TRBV5-6	15	CASSLEGQGFKKLFF	TGTGCCAGCAGCTTGGAGGGACAGGGATTCAAAAAACTGTTTTTT
few	.	TRBJ2-3	TRBV19	13	CASRTSSTDTQYF	TGTGCCAGTAGGACTTCTAGCACAGATACGCAGTATTTT
.	TRBD1	TRBJ1-6	TRBV14	16	CASSLTGTGGKSPLHF	TGTGCCAGCAGCCTTACCGGGACAGGGGGCAAGTCACCCCTCCACTTT
.	TRBD1	TRBJ2-3	TRBV19	17	CASSIQGTGVGTDTQYF	TGTGCCAGTAGTATACAAGGGACAGGGGTAGGCACAGATACGCAGTATTTT
.	.	TRBJ1-2	TRBV6-5	14	CASSRAFSKGGYTF	TGTGCCAGCAGCAGGGCCTTTTCGAAAGGCGGCTACACCTTC
few	.	TRBJ2-6	TRBV4-1	15	CASSHEQAGANVLTF	TGCGCCAGCAGCCACGAACAGGCTGGGGCCAACGTCCTGACTTTC
.	TRBD1	TRBJ2-7	TRBV27	13	CASSYQGASEQYF	TGTGCCAGCAGTTACCAGGGGGCGAGCGAGCAGTACTTC
.	.	TRBJ1-1	TRBV19	15	CASSTPGGRSAEAFF	TGTGCCAGTAGTACCCCCGGCGGAAGGAGTGCGGAAGCTTTCTTT
.	TRBD1	TRBJ2-2	TRBV30	17	CAWRRILDRDGTGELFF	TGTGCCTGGAGGCGAATCTTGGACAGGGATGGCACCGGGGAGCTGTTTTTT
.	.	TRBJ2-1	TRBV5-1	16	CASSPRGLDYYNEQFF	TGCGCCAGCAGCCCCAGAGGGCTGGACTACTACAATGAGCAGTTCTTC